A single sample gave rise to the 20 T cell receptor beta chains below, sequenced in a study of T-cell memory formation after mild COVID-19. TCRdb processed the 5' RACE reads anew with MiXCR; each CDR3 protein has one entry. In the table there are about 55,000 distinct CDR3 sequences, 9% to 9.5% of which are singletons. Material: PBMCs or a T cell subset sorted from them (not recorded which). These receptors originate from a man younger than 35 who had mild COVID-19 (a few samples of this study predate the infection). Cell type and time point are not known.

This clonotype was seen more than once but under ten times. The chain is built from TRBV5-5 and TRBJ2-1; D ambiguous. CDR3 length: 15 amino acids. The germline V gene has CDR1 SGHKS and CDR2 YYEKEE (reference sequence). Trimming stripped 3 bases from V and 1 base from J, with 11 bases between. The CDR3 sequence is CASSSRLGSYNEQFF. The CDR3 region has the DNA TGTGCCAGCAGCTCTAGGCTCGGATCCTACAATGAGCAGTTCTTC.

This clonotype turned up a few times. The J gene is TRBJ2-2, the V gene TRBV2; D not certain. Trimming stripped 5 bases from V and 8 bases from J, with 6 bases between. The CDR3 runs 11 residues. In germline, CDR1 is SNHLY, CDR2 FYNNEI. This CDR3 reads CASSFAGELFF. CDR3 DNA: TGTGCCAGCAGTTTCGCTGGGGAGCTGTTTTTT.

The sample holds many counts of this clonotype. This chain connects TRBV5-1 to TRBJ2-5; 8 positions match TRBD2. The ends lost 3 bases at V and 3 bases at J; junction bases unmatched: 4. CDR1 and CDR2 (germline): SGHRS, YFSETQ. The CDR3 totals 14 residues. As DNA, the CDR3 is TGCGCCAGCAGCTCAGTAGCGGGGAAAGAGACCCAGTACTTC. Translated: CASSSVAGKETQYF.

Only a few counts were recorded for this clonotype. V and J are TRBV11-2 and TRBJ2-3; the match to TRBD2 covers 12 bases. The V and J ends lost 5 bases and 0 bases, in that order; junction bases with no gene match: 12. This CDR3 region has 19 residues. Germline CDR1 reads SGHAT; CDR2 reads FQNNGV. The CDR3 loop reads CASSRTQLAGGGSTDTQYF. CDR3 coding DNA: TGTGCCAGCAGCCGAACCCAACTAGCGGGGGGCGGGAGCACAGATACGCAGTATTTT.

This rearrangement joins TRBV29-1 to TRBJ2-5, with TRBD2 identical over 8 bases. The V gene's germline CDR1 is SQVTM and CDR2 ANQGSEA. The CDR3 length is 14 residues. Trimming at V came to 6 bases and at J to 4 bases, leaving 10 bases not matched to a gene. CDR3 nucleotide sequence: TGCAGCGTCGAAACGCCGGGACTAGTAGAGACCCAGTACTTC. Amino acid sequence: CSVETPGLVETQYF.

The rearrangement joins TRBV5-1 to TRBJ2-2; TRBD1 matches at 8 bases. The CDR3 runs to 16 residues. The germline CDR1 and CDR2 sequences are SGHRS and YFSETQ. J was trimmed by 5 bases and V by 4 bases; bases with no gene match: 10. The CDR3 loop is CASSLEQGAGTGELFF. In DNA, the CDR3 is TGCGCCAGCAGCCTTGAGCAGGGGGCCGGGACCGGGGAGCTGTTTTTT.

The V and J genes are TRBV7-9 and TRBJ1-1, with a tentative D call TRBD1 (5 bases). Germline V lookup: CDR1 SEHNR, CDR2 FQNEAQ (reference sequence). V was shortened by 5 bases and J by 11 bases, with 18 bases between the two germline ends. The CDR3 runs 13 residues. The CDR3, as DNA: TGTGCCAGCAGCCCGACCCAGGGTTTCCTCGCTTTCTTT. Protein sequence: CASSPTQGFLAFF. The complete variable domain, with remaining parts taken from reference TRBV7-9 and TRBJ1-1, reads DTGVSQNPRHKITKRGQNVTFRCDPISEHNRLYWYRQTLGQGPEFLTYFQNEAQLEKSRLLSDRFSAERPKGSFSTLEIQRTEQGDSAMYLCASSPTQGFLAFFGQGTRLTVV.

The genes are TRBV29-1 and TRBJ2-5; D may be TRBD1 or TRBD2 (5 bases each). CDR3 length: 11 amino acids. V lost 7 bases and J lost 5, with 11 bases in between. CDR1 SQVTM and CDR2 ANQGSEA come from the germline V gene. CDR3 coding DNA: TGCAGCGCCCCAGAGGGGGAGACCCAGTACTTC. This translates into CSAPEGETQYF.

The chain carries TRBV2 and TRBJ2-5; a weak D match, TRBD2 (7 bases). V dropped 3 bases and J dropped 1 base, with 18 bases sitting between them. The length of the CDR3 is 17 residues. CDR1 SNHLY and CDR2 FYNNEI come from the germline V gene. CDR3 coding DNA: TGTGCCAGCAGTGAGGGAGGGACTGGGGGGGCCCAAGAGACCCAGTACTTC. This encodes CASSEGGTGGAQETQYF.

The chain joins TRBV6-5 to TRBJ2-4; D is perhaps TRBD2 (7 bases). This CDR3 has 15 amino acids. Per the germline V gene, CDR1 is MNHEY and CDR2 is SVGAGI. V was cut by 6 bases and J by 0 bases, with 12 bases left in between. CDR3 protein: CASRVGGPAKNIQYF. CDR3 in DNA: TGTGCCAGCAGAGTCGGGGGGCCAGCCAAAAACATTCAGTACTTC.

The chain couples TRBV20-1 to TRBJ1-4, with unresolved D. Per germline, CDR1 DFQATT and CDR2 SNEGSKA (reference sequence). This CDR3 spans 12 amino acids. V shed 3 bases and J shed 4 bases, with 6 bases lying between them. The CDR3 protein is CSARDVNEKLFF. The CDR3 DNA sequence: TGCAGTGCTAGGGACGTTAATGAAAAACTGTTTTTT.

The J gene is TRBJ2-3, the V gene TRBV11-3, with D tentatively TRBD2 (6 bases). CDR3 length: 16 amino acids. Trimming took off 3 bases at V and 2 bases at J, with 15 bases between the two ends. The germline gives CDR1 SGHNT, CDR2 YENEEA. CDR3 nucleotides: TGTGCCAGCAGCTTGGGGGGTCCGGGACTCACAGATACGCAGTATTTT. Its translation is CASSLGGPGLTDTQYF.

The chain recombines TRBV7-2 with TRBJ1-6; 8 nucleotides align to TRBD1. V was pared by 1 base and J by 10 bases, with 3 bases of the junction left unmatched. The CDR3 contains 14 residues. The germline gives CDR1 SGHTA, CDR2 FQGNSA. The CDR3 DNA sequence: TGTGCCAGCAGCTTAGACAGGGGGAGGTCACCCCTCCACTTT. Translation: CASSLDRGRSPLHF. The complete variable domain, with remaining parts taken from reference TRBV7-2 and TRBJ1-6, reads GAGVSQSPSNKVTEKGKDVELRCDPISGHTALYWYRQSLGQGLEFLIYFQGNSAPDKSGLPSDRFSAERTGGSVSTLTIQRTQQEDSAVYLCASSLDRGRSPLHFGNGTRLTVT.

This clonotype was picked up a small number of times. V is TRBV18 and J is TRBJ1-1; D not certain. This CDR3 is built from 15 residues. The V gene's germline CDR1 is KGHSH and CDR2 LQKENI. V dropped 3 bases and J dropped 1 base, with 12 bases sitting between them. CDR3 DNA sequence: TGTGCCAGCTCACCTTTGGGCCCGCCGAACACTGAAGCTTTCTTT. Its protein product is CASSPLGPPNTEAFF.

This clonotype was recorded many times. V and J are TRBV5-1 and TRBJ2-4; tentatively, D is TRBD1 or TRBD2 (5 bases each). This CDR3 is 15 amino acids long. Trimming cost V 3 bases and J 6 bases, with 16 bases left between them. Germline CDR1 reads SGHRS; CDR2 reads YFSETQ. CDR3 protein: CASSSEGRAGNIQYF. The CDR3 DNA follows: TGCGCCAGCAGCTCAGAGGGGCGAGCCGGAAACATTCAGTACTTC.

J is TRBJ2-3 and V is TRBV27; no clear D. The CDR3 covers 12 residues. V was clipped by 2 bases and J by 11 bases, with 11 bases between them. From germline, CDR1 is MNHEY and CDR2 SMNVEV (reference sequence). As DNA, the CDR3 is TGTGCCAGCAGTTTAGATTGGTCAGAGCAGTATTTT. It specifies CASSLDWSEQYF.

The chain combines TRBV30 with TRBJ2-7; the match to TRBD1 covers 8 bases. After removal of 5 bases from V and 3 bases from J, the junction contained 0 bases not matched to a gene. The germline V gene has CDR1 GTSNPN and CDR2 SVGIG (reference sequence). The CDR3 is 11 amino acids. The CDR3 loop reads CAWGTGYEQYF. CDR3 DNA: TGTGCCTGGGGGACAGGCTACGAGCAGTACTTC. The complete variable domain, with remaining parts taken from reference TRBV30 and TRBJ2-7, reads SQTIHQWPATLVQPVGSPLSLECTVEGTSNPNLYWYRQAAGRGLQLLFYSVGIGQISSEVPQNLSASRPQDRQFILSSKKLLLSDSGFYLCAWGTGYEQYFGPGTRLTVT.

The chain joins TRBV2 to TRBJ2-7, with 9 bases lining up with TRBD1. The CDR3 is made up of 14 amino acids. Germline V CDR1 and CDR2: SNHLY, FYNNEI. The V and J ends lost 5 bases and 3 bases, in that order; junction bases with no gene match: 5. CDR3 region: CASSPGTGLYEQYV. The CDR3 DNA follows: TGTGCCAGCAGTCCCGGGACAGGGCTCTACGAGCAGTACGTC.

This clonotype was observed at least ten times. The CDR3 coding sequence is TGCGCCAGCAGCTTGGCCCCCAGGTCAAAGCAGTACTTC. It yields the protein CASSLAPRSKQYF. The chain uses TRBV5-1 and TRBJ2-7; D remains unclear. Germline lookup yields CDR1 SGHRS and CDR2 YFSETQ. The CDR3 length is 13 residues. The V end was cut by 0 bases, the J end by 8 bases, with 12 bases between.

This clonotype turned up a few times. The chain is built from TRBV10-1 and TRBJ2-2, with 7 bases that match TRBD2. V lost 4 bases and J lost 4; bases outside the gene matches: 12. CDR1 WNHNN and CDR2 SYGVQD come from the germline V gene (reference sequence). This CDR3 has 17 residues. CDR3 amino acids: CASSGVWTGGSTGELFF. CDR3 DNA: TGCGCCAGCAGTGGGGTCTGGACGGGGGGTTCCACCGGGGAGCTGTTTTTT.